These T cell receptor beta chains were read from a single sample in a study of response to subunit inactivated influenza vaccine. TCRdb independently ran MiXCR on the RT-PCR reads; one entry per CDR3 protein. The sample consists of 800,000 or so distinct CDR3 sequences, less than 25% of them appearing once. Here the sequenced sample was PBMCs from blood, taken more than 4 days after vaccination. Receptors originate from a man in his fifties who received an inactivated influenza vaccine. CDR3s include the opening cysteine and the closing phenylalanine or tryptophan. The order of the fields is V gene, clone size, J gene, D gene, CDR3 DNA, CDR3 protein. The D gene is left open where the match is weak. Expanded clones are given a class, and other clones once, few, many or no size at all.

>TRBV2|once|TRBJ2-3|NA
TGTGCCAGCAATCTACAGGTTAGCACAGATACGCAGTATTTT
CASNLQVSTDTQYF
>TRBV7-2|NA|TRBJ2-3|NA
TGTGCCAGCAGCTTATGGACAGATACGCAGTATTTT
CASSLWTDTQYF
>TRBV20-1|NA|TRBJ1-2|NA
TGCAGTGCGAACGGTCACACGGGGGGTGGCTACACCTTC
CSANGHTGGGYTF
>TRBV4-2|NA|TRBJ2-7|NA
TGTGCCAGCAGCCAAGATTGGGGGGTCCTCTACGAGCAGTACTTC
CASSQDWGVLYEQYF
>TRBV6-2/TRBV6-3|NA|TRBJ2-1|NA
TGTGCCAGCAGTTACTCGTTTAGCTCCTACAATGAGCAGTTCTTC
CASSYSFSSYNEQFF
>TRBV27|few|TRBJ1-1|NA
TGTGCCAGCAGTTTCCCCAACGTCCCAGGGCTTGTTGAAGCTTTCTTT
CASSFPNVPGLVEAFF
>TRBV2|few|TRBJ2-2|NA
TGTGCCAGCAGTGAAGAGAGAGGGAACACCGGGGAGCTGTTTTTT
CASSEERGNTGELFF
>TRBV29-1|few|TRBJ2-5|NA
TGCAGCGTTGGGGCAGTAAGGGGGGGAGAGACCCAGTACTTC
CSVGAVRGGETQYF
>TRBV10-3|NA|TRBJ2-1|NA
TGTGCCCTTTCGAAGGGGGGTGAGCAGTTCTTC
CALSKGGEQFF
>TRBV7-2|NA|TRBJ1-3|NA
TGTGCCAGCAGCTTCTCAGGGATCACTGGAAACACCATATATTTT
CASSFSGITGNTIYF
>TRBV12-3/TRBV12-4|NA|TRBJ2-3|TRBD2
TGTGCCAGCACCCCACTAGCGGGGGAGAACACAGATACGCAGTATTTT
CASTPLAGENTDTQYF
>TRBV29-1|few|TRBJ1-1|NA
TGCAGCTCCCAGGGTCAGATGAACACTGAAGCTTTCTTT
CSSQGQMNTEAFF
>TRBV7-9|NA|TRBJ2-7|NA
TGTGCCAGCAGCTTAGCGGGGGGGCAGGGCGAGCAGTACTTC
CASSLAGGQGEQYF
>TRBV29-1|NA|TRBJ2-7|NA
TGCAGCGTTGTCGGGATGAAGGGTTCCTACGAGCAGTACTTC
CSVVGMKGSYEQYF
>TRBV29-1|NA|TRBJ2-7|TRBD1
TGCAGCGTCGCCGGGACAGGGTCTAGTGAGCAGTACTTC
CSVAGTGSSEQYF
>TRBV19|few|TRBJ1-4|NA
TGTGCCAGTAACACCGAAGGCAGAAGGGACCGAGAAAAACTGTTTTTT
CASNTEGRRDREKLFF
>TRBV12-3/TRBV12-4|many|TRBJ2-1|NA
TGTGCCAGCAGTTTGGGGCGGCCCCTGGGCTCCTACAATGAGCAGTTCTTC
CASSLGRPLGSYNEQFF
>TRBV20-1|NA|TRBJ2-3|NA
TGCAGTGCTAACTCGAGGACACTGATCCGAGATACGCAGTATTTT
CSANSRTLIRDTQYF
>TRBV12-3/TRBV12-4|few|TRBJ1-6|NA
TGTGCCAGCAGTTTGGAACAGTCTAATTCACCCCTCCACTTT
CASSLEQSNSPLHF
>TRBV20-1|few|TRBJ2-4|NA
TGCAGTGCTAGTCAGGGGTACCGTGGAAACATTCAGTACTTC
CSASQGYRGNIQYF
>TRBV5-6|few|TRBJ2-6|TRBD1
TGTGCCAGCAGCTCCCCGGACAGGGGGACTGGGGCCAACGTCCTGACTTTC
CASSSPDRGTGANVLTF
>TRBV28|NA|TRBJ2-5|TRBD2
TGTGCCAGCAGTTTATCGGGGGGGCGTTATGAGACCCAGTACTTC
CASSLSGGRYETQYF
>TRBV7-2|once|TRBJ2-5|NA
TGTGCCAGCAGCCGGGATTTAGCAGGGGCCCAGTACTTC
CASSRDLAGAQYF
>TRBV6-5|NA|TRBJ2-3|NA
TGTGCCAGCAGCTCTCGGGCCGTAGAGAGGATAGATACGCAGTATTTT
CASSSRAVERIDTQYF
>TRBV20-1|few|TRBJ1-1|NA
TGCAGTGCTATAAAGAGGGGAGCTGAAGCTTTCTTT
CSAIKRGAEAFF
>TRBV7-8|few|TRBJ2-3|TRBD2
TGTGCCAGCAGCTTATTTCTCTCCGGACTAGCGGGAGGGCCGGATACGCAGTATTTT
CASSLFLSGLAGGPDTQYF
>TRBV29-1|NA|TRBJ2-5|TRBD1
TGCAGCGTTGATGACAGGGGGCGTGCTCGAGAGACCCAGTACTTC
CSVDDRGRARETQYF
>TRBV27|many|TRBJ2-7|NA
TGTGCCAGCAGTTTGGACTCCAGCTCGTGGGACGAGCAGTACTTC
CASSLDSSSWDEQYF
>TRBV7-9|NA|TRBJ1-2|TRBD1
TGTGCCAGCAGCCCACCGGACAGGCCCTACACCTTC
CASSPPDRPYTF
>TRBV4-3|few|TRBJ2-1|NA
TGCGCCAGCAGCCAAAGAGCGGGCAATGAGCAGTTCTTC
CASSQRAGNEQFF
>TRBV15|few|TRBJ1-2|NA
TGTGCCACCAGCAGAGAGAGGGATACTGGCTACACCTTC
CATSRERDTGYTF
>TRBV11-2|NA|TRBJ2-7|NA
TGTGCCAGCAGCTCTTCTCCCGAGCAGTACTTC
CASSSSPEQYF
>TRBV29-1|few|TRBJ2-1|NA
TGCAGCGCCCATAGTCCCAAGTGGACCTACAATGAGCAGTTCTTC
CSAHSPKWTYNEQFF
>TRBV29-1|few|TRBJ2-1|TRBD2
TGCAGCGCCCCAGCTAGCGGGAACTACAATGAGCAGTTCTTC
CSAPASGNYNEQFF
>TRBV29-1|few|TRBJ1-5|NA
TGCAGCGTTTCGCACAATAGCAATCAGCCCCAGCATTTT
CSVSHNSNQPQHF
>TRBV18|NA|TRBJ1-1|NA
TGTGCCAGCTCACCGAGACAGGACGGAGCTTTCTTT
CASSPRQDGAFF
>TRBV5-1|few|TRBJ2-5|TRBD2
TGCGCCAGCAGCTCCGGGACTAATGAGGGGGAGACCCAGTACTTC
CASSSGTNEGETQYF
>TRBV10-3|few|TRBJ2-3|NA
TGTGCCATCAGTGTGGAGGCAGATACGCAGTATTTT
CAISVEADTQYF
>TRBV7-2|NA|TRBJ2-1|TRBD2
TGTGCCAGCAGCTCCGGCCCGGGACTAGCGGGAGAAGGCGAGCAGTTCTTC
CASSSGPGLAGEGEQFF
>TRBV11-2|once|TRBJ2-3|TRBD1
TGTGCCAGCAGCGCAAGCCCCGGGACAGGGCCCACAGATACGCAGTATTTT
CASSASPGTGPTDTQYF
>TRBV7-2|few|TRBJ2-7|NA
TGTGCCAGCAGCTTAGACCCCAACCCGGGCTACGAGCAGTACTTC
CASSLDPNPGYEQYF
>TRBV6-1|many|TRBJ2-1|NA
TGTGCCAGCAACCCAGGAAGCTCCTACAATGAGCAGTTCTTC
CASNPGSSYNEQFF
>TRBV20-1|many|TRBJ2-5|NA
TGCAGTGCTAGGGGCGCAGGGTGGACCCGGGAGACCCAGTACTTC
CSARGAGWTRETQYF
>TRBV4-3|NA|TRBJ2-1|TRBD2
TGCGCCAGCAGCCAAGACGCTGGACTAGCGGGGGGCCGGGAGCAGTTCTTC
CASSQDAGLAGGREQFF
>TRBV7-2|many|TRBJ2-2|NA
TGTGCCAGCAGCTTGGTAGGACTAAACACCGGGGAGCTGTTTTTT
CASSLVGLNTGELFF
>TRBV7-9|many|TRBJ2-7|NA
TGTGCCAGCAGCACCAAGGGCCCGAACGAGCAGTACTTC
CASSTKGPNEQYF
>TRBV20-1|many|TRBJ2-3|NA
TGCAGTGCTAGAGATTTCCGGGACACTAGCACAGATACGCAGTATTTT
CSARDFRDTSTDTQYF
>TRBV5-1|NA|TRBJ2-6|NA
TGCGCCAGCAGCTCCCCGGGCTCTGGGGCCAACGTCCTGACTTTC
CASSSPGSGANVLTF
>TRBV24-1|NA|TRBJ2-2|TRBD2
TGTGCCACCAGTGAGGGGGGGAACTCGGACACCGGGGAGCTGTTTTTT
CATSEGGNSDTGELFF
>TRBV6-5|few|TRBJ1-4|NA
TGTGCCAGCAGTTACTCCAACTTCATCGATGAAAAACTGTTTTTT
CASSYSNFIDEKLFF
>TRBV24-1|NA|TRBJ2-3|NA
TGTGCCACCAGTGAGGGAGCCGGACTAAACACAGATACGCAGTATTTT
CATSEGAGLNTDTQYF
>TRBV20-1|few|TRBJ2-5|NA
TGCAGTGCTAGAGAGGGACGACTCCAAGAGACCCAGTACTTC
CSAREGRLQETQYF
>TRBV20-1|NA|TRBJ2-1|NA
TGCAGTGCTAGTGGGGTGACGGGGGCCTACAATGAGCAGTTCTTC
CSASGVTGAYNEQFF
>TRBV20-1|few|TRBJ2-7|TRBD1
TGCAGTGCCCGCAAGGGCGGACAGGCCTCCTACGAGCAGTACTTC
CSARKGGQASYEQYF
>TRBV29-1|many|TRBJ2-5|NA
TGCAGCGTCGCGGCTTCTTTCGCGGAGACCCAGTACTTC
CSVAASFAETQYF
>TRBV24-1|NA|TRBJ1-1|TRBD1
TGTGCCACCAGTGAAACAGGGGGGAACACTGAAGCTTTCTTT
CATSETGGNTEAFF
>TRBV20-1|NA|TRBJ1-5|TRBD1
TGCAGTGCTAGACTAACAGGGGATCAGCCCCAGCATTTT
CSARLTGDQPQHF
>TRBV7-2|many|TRBJ1-2|NA
TGTGCCAGCAGTCCTGAGCCGGTTTCGGTAGTAGGCTACACCTTC
CASSPEPVSVVGYTF
>TRBV6-2/TRBV6-3|few|TRBJ2-7|NA
TGTGCCAGCACCCCACTAAGAGGGGCCTACGAGCAGTACTTC
CASTPLRGAYEQYF